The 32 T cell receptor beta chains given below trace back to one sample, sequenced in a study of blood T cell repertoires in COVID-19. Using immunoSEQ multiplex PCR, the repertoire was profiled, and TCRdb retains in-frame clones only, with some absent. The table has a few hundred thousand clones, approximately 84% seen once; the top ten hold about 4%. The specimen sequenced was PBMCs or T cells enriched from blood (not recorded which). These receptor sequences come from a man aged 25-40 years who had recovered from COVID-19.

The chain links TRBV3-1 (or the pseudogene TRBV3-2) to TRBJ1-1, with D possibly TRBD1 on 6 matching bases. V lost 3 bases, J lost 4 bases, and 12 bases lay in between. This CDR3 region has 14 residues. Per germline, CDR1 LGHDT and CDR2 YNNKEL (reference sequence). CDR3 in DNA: TGTGCCAGCAGCCAGAGGACAGTAACCACTGAAGCTTTCTTT. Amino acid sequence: CASSQRTVTTEAFF.

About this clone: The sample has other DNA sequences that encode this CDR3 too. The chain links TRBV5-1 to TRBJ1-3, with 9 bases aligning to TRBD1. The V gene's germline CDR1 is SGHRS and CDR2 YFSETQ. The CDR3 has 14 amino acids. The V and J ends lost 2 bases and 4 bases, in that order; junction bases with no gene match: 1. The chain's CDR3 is CASSFGTGGNTIYF. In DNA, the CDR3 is TGCGCCAGCAGCTTCGGGACAGGGGGAAACACCATATATTTT.

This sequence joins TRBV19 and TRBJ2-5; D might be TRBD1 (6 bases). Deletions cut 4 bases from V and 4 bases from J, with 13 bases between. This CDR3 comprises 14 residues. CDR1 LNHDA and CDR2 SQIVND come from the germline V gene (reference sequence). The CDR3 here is CASSTPRGGETQYF. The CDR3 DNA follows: TGTGCCAGTAGTACCCCCCGAGGGGGAGAGACCCAGTACTTC. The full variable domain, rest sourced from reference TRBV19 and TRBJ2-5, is DGGITQSPKYLFRKEGQNVTLSCEQNLNHDAMYWYRQDPGQGLRLIYYSQIVNDFQKGDIAEGYSVSREKKESFPLTVTSAQKNPTAFYLCASSTPRGGETQYFGPGTRLLVL.

CDR3 region: CASSQGWGPERRTEAFF. The CDR3 coding sequence is TGCGCCAGCAGCCAAGGTTGGGGGCCAGAGAGGAGGACTGAAGCTTTCTTT. The chain uses TRBV4-1 and TRBJ1-1; maybe TRBD1 (6 bases). The CDR3 runs to 17 residues. Germline lookup yields CDR1 MGHRA and CDR2 YSYEKL. Trimming took 1 base from V and 5 from J, leaving 20 bases between them.

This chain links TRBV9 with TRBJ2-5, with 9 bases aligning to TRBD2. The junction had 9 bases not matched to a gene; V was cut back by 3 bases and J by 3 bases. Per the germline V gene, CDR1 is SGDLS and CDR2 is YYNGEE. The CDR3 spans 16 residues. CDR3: CASSGAGTSFEETQYF. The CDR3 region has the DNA TGTGCCAGCAGCGGGGCCGGGACTAGCTTCGAAGAGACCCAGTACTTC. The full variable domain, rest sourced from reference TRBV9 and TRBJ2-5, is DSGVTQTPKHLITATGQRVTLRCSPRSGDLSVYWYQQSLDQGLQFLIQYYNGEERAKGNILERFSAQQFPDLHSELNLSSLELGDSALYFCASSGAGTSFEETQYFGPGTRLLVL.

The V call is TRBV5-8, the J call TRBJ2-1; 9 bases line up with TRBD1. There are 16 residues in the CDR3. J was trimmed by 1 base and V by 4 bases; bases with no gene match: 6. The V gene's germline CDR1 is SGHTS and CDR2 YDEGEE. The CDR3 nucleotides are TGTGCCAGCAGCCATGGACAGGGGTCATCCTACAATGAGCAGTTCTTC. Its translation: CASSHGQGSSYNEQFF.

DNA of the CDR3: TGTGCCAGCAGCCGGACAGGGGCCCCCTCCTACGAGCAGTACTTC. The encoded protein is CASSRTGAPSYEQYF. The rearrangement uses TRBV28 and TRBJ2-7, with TRBD1 matching 9 bases. V shed 6 bases and J 0 bases; nucleotides not matched to a gene: 6. CDR1 and CDR2 (germline): MDHEN, SYDVKM. This CDR3 is 15 amino acids long.

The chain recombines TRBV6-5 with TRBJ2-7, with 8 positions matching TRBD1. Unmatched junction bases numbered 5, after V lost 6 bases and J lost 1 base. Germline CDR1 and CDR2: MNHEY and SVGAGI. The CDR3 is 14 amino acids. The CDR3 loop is CASSPRTGSYEQYF. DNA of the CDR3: TGTGCCAGCAGCCCGCGGACAGGGTCCTACGAGCAGTACTTC.

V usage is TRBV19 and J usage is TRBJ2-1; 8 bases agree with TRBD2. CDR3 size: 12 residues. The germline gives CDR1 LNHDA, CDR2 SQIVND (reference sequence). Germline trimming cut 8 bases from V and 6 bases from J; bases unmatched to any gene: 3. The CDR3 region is CASCLAGNEQFF. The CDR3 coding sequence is TGTGCCAGTTGCCTAGCGGGCAATGAGCAGTTCTTC. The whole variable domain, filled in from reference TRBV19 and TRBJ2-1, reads DGGITQSPKYLFRKEGQNVTLSCEQNLNHDAMYWYRQDPGQGLRLIYYSQIVNDFQKGDIAEGYSVSREKKESFPLTVTSAQKNPTAFYLCASCLAGNEQFFGPGTRLTVL.

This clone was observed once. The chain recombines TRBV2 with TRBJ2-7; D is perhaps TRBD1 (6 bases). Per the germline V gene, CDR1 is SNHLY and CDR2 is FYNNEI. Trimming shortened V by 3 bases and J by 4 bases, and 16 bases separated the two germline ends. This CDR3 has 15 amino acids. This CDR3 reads CASSEGQGYGYEQYF. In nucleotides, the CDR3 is TGTGCCAGCAGTGAGGGGCAGGGGTATGGTTACGAGCAGTACTTC.

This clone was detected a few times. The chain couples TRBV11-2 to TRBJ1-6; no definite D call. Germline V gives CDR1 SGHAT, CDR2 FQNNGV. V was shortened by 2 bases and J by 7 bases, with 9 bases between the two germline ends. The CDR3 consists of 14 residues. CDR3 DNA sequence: TGTGCCAGCAGCTTATTGAGTTTAAATTCACCCCTCCACTTT. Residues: CASSLLSLNSPLHF. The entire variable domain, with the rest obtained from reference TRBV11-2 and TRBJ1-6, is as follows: EAGVAQSPRYKIIEKRQSVAFWCNPISGHATLYWYQQILGQGPKLLIQFQNNGVVDDSQLPKDRFSAERLKGVDSTLKIQPAKLEDSAVYLCASSLLSLNSPLHFGNGTRLTVT.

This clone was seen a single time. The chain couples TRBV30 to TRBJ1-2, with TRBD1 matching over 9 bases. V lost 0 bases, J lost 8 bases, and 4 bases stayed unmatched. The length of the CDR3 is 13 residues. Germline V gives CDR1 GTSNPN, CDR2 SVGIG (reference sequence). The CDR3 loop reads CAWSVMGQGGYTF. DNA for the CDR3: TGTGCCTGGAGTGTAATGGGACAGGGCGGCTACACCTTC.

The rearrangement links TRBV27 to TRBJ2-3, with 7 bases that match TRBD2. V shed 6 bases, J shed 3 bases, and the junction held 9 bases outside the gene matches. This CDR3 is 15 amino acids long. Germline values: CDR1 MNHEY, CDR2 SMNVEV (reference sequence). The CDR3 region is CASSSQAGRTDTQYF. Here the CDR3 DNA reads TGTGCCAGCAGCTCTCAAGCGGGACGAACAGATACGCAGTATTTT.

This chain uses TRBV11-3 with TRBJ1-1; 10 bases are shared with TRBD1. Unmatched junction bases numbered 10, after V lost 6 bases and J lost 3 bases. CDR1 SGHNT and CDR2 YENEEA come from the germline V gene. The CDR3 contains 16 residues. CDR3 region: CASRRQGAGLYTEAFF. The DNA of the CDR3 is TGTGCCAGCAGACGACAGGGGGCTGGTTTGTACACTGAAGCTTTCTTT. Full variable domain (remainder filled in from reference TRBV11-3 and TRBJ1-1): EAGVVQSPRYKIIEKKQPVAFWCNPISGHNTLYWYLQNLGQGPELLIRYENEEAVDDSQLPKDRFSAERLKGVDSTLKIQPAELGDSAVYLCASRRQGAGLYTEAFFGQGTRLTVV.

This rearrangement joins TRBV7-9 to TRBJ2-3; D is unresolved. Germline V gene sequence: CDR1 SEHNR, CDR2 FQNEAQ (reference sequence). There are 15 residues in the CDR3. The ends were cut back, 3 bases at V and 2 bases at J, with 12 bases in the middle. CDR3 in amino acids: CASSFLESPTDTQYF. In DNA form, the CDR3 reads TGTGCCAGCAGCTTCCTTGAGAGCCCCACAGATACGCAGTATTTT.

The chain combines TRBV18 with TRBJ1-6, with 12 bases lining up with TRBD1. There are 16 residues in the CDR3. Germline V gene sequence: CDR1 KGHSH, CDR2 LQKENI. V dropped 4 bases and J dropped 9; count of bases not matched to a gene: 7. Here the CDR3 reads CASSLAGQGAFSPLHF. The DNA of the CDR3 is TGTGCCAGCTCACTGGCGGGACAGGGGGCTTTTTCACCCCTCCACTTT.

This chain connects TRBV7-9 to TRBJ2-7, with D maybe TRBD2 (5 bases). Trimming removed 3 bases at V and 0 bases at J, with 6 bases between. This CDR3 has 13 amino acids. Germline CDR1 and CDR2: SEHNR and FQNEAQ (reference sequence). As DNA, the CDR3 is TGTGCCAGCAGCTTCCGGGACTCCTACGAGCAGTACTTC. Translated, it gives CASSFRDSYEQYF. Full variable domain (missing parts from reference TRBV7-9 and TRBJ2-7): DTGVSQNPRHKITKRGQNVTFRCDPISEHNRLYWYRQTLGQGPEFLTYFQNEAQLEKSRLLSDRFSAERPKGSFSTLEIQRTEQGDSAMYLCASSFRDSYEQYFGPGTRLTVT.

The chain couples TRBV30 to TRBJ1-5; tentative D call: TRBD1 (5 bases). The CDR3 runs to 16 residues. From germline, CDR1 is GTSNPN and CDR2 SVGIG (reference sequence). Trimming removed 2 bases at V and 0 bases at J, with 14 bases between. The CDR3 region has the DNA TGTGCCTGGAGTACGCTCCGGGGGGTTAGCAATCAGCCCCAGCATTTT. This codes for CAWSTLRGVSNQPQHF.

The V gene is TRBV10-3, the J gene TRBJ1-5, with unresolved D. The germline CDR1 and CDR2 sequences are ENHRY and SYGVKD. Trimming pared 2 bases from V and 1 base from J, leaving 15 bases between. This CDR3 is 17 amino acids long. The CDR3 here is CAISEGRAPLSNQPQHF. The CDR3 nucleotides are TGTGCCATCAGTGAGGGTAGAGCCCCCTTGAGCAATCAGCCCCAGCATTTT.

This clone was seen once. The CDR3 spells CASRMRTGGYNEQFF. The CDR3 DNA reads as TGTGCCAGCAGGATGAGGACAGGGGGATACAATGAGCAGTTCTTC. This sequence joins TRBV3-1 (or the pseudogene TRBV3-2) and TRBJ2-1; 10 nucleotides match TRBD1. Germline-derived CDR1 and CDR2 are LGHDT and YNNKEL (reference sequence). The CDR3 spans 15 residues. Germline trimming cut 6 bases from V and 4 bases from J; bases unmatched to any gene: 6.

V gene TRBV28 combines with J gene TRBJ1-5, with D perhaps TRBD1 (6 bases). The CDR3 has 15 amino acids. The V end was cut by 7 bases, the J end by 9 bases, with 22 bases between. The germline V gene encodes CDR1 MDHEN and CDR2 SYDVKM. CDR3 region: CASTPIGPQGRPQHF. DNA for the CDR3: TGTGCCAGCACCCCCATCGGGCCACAGGGCCGGCCCCAGCATTTT.

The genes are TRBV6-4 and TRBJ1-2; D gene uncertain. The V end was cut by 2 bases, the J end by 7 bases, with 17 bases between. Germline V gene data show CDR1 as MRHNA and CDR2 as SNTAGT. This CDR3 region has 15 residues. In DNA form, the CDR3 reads TGTGCCAGCAGTGACCTTACGGGAAACATGGGTGGCTACACCTTC. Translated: CASSDLTGNMGGYTF.

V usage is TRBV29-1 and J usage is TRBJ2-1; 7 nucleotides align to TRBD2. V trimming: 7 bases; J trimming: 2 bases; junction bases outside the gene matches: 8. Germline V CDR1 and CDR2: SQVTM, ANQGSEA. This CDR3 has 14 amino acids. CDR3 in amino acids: CSGSGGEAYNEQFF. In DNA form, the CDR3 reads TGCAGCGGCAGTGGGGGGGAGGCCTACAATGAGCAGTTCTTC.

The CDR3 DNA sequence: TGCGCCAGCAAACCGTATCAGGGGCCATCGGCTGGCTACACCTTC. Translated, it gives CASKPYQGPSAGYTF. The J gene is TRBJ1-2, the V gene TRBV5-1; tentative D call: TRBD1 (6 bases). V shed 6 bases and J shed 7 bases, with 22 bases lying between them. CDR1 is SGHRS and CDR2 is YFSETQ in the germline V gene. This CDR3 spans 15 amino acids.

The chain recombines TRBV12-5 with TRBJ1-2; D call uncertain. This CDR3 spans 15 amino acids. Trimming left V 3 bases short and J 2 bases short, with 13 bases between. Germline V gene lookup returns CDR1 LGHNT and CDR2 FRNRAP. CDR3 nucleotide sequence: TGTGCTAGTGGTTTAGCTGGACGGGGAAACTATGGCTACACCTTC. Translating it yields CASGLAGRGNYGYTF.

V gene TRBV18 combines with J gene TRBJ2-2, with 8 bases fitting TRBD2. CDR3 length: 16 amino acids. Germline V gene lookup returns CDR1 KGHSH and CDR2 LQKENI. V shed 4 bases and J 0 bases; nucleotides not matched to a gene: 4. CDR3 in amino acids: CASSRIAGTNTGELFF. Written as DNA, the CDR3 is TGTGCCAGCTCACGAATAGCGGGGACGAACACCGGGGAGCTGTTTTTT.

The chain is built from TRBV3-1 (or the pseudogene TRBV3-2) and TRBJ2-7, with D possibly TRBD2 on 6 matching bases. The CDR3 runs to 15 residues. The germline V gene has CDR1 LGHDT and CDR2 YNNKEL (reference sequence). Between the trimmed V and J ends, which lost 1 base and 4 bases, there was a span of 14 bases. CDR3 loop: CASSQGRVYSYEQYF. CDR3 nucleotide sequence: TGTGCCAGCAGCCAAGGGAGGGTGTATAGTTACGAGCAGTACTTC.

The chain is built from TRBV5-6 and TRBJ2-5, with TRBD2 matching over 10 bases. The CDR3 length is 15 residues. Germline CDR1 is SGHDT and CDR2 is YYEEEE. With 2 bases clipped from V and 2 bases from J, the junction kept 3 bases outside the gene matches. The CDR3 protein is CASSFPLAGQETQYF. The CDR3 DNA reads TGTGCCAGCAGCTTTCCACTAGCGGGGCAAGAGACCCAGTACTTC.

The CDR3 region is CASSYGAGSPETQYF. Here the CDR3 DNA reads TGTGCCAGCAGTTACGGAGCGGGGAGCCCAGAGACCCAGTACTTC. This chain uses TRBV6-5 with TRBJ2-5; 7 bases align to TRBD2. The CDR3 consists of 15 residues. V shed 2 bases and J 4 bases; nucleotides not matched to a gene: 7. Germline CDR1 and CDR2: MNHEY and SVGAGI.

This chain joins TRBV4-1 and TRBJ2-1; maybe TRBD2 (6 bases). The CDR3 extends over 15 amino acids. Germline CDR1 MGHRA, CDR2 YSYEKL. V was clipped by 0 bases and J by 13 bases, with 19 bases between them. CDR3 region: CASSQEGTRDSYQFF. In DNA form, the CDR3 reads TGCGCCAGCAGCCAAGAAGGGACCCGGGACTCCTATCAGTTCTTC.

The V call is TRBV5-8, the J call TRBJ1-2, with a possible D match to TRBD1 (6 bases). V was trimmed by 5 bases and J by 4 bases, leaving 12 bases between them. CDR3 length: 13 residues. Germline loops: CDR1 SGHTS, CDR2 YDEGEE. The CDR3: CASRPGTRYGYTF. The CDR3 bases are TGTGCCAGCAGACCCGGGACACGCTATGGCTACACCTTC.

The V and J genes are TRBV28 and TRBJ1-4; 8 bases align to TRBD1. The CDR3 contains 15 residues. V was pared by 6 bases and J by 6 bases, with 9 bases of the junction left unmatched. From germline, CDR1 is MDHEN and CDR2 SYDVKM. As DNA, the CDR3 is TGTGCCAGCAGCCCCGTTGGACAGGGCGATGAAAAACTGTTTTTT. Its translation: CASSPVGQGDEKLFF.